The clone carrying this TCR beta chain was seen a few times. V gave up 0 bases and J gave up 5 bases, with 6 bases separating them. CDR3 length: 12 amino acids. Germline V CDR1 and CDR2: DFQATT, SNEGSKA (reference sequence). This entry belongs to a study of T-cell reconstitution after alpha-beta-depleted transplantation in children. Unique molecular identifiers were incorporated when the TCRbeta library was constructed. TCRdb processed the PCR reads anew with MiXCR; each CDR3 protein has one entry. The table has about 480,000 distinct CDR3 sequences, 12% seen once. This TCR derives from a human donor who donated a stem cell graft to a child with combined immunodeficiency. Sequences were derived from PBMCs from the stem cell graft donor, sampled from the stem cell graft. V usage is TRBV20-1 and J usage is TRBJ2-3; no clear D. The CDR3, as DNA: TGCAGTGCTAGAGAAAGGAGAGATACGCAGTATTTT. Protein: CSARERRDTQYF.